This TCR beta chain was captured by sequencing in a study of Ad26.COV2.S vaccination and SARS-CoV-2 variants (dated by TCRdb to 2020 to 2022). Looking at the study overall: Vaccine-arm donors were drawn from COV1001, a multicentre, randomized, double-blind, placebo-controlled phase I-IIa trial of Ad26.COV2.S in healthy adults. Ad26.COV2.S was administered intramuscularly at a dose of 5x10^10 or 1x10^11 viral particles, either as one shot or as two shots given 56 days apart. Investigators remained blinded to trial group allocation during experiments and outcome assessment. The TCR-sequenced set comprised approximately 32 samples: around 20 Ad26.COV2.S vaccine recipients, 5 placebo recipients and 8 SARS-CoV-2 convalescent individuals. Sequencing of the TCRbeta repertoire served to evaluate the specificity and breadth of SARS-CoV-2-reactive T cell receptors following Ad26.COV2.S vaccination. Participants in the trial were split at random into five groups of five each, receiving low-dose or high-dose Ad26.COV2.S once or twice, or else placebo on both occasions. What the work shows at the level of the full study, not this receptor alone: The study was not powered to compare responses between vaccine doses or regimens. Comparable non-spike TCR breadth was observed between vaccine and placebo recipients, consistent with only spike being contained in the vaccine. After vaccination, substantial breadth of spike-specific CD8+ and CD4+ T cell responses was reported. The authors noted that the TCR breadth and depth analyses may have underestimated total T cell responses. Ad26.COV2.S recipients had higher spike-specific TCR breadth than placebo recipients (P = 0.0014).

In the paper's terms, the treatment or condition label means: about 20 received Ad26.COV2.S at low or high dose, single or two shots; about 5 received placebo; per-sample allocation not given. Repertoires of vaccine and placebo recipients were sequenced from samples collected on day 63 after the first injection. Between 29 July and 7 August 2020, Cohort 1b enrolled 25 adults aged 18-55 years at one site in Boston, USA. As a vaccine, Ad26.COV2.S was a replication-incompetent adenovirus type 26 vector that expressed a prefusion-stabilized SARS-CoV-2 spike protein derived from the original Wuhan strain. As for this clone: Its specific antigen is unknown. Base quality data are lacking; no much larger clone is found one base away.

The immunoSEQ Assay was used to sequence TCRbeta CDR3 regions. After extraction, genomic DNA underwent amplification by bias-controlled multiplex PCR, followed by high-throughput sequencing. As for the authors' bioinformatics: Collapsing and filtering of sequences were performed to quantify the absolute abundance of each unique TCRbeta CDR3 region. T cell fraction was estimated by normalizing TCRbeta template counts to usable DNA, with usable DNA measured through amplification of reference genes found in all nucleated cells. Repertoire TCRs were annotated as SARS-CoV-2-specific by exact matching of V gene, CDR3 amino acid sequence and J gene to a known reactive TCR set. The reference SARS-CoV-2 TCR set was obtained from MIRA and was filtered for enrichment in COVID-19-positive ImmuneCODE repertoires, whereby public or cross-reactive TCRs were removed. Drawing on the MIRA antigens, annotated TCRs were analysed further at the level of specific ORF or position within ORF. Depth was the summed frequency of annotated unique rearrangements, while breadth was defined as annotated unique rearrangements over total unique productive rearrangements. Group comparisons of TCR breadth used two-sided Wilcoxon rank-sum tests. TCRdb retrieved this table from immuneACCESS and kept in-frame rearrangements only. Not all clones are present; in checked studies, unresolved V genes account for under half, and no reason is known for the remainder. The V and J calls and clone size were taken over from that table, and D and trimming were inferred from the DNA. In this sample the table shows 300,000 to 400,000 clones, around 89% of which occur a single time. The ten biggest clones cover just under 5% of the sample.

Inclusive of the bounding cysteine and phenylalanine, the CDR3 is 15 residues long. The CDR3 DNA has 45 bases and is translated from base 1. Per the germline V gene (reference sequence), LNHDA is the CDR1 and SQIVND is the CDR2. V ends up 5 bases short and J 6 bases short, with an unmatched junction base count of 7. The V and J segments used are TRBV19 and TRBJ2-3; TRBD2 agrees with 11 junctional bases. Specimen: peripheral blood, collected in a trial of Ad26.COV2.S vaccine versus placebo. The origin of this receptor is a person aged 18-65 years who received the Ad26.COV2.S COVID-19 vaccine or a placebo. The CDR3 amino acid sequence is: CASSSSASGRDTQYF. The sequence in DNA is TGTGCCAGTAGTTCGTCGGCTAGCGGGAGGGATACGCAGTATTTT.